This T cell receptor beta chain was obtained from a study of blood T cell repertoires in COVID-19. CDR1 LNHNV and CDR2 YYDKDF come from the germline V gene (reference sequence). The V gene lost 6 bases and the J gene lost 8 bases, with 17 bases spanning the gap. The CDR3 contains 15 residues. Assay: immunoSEQ multiplex PCR; the TCRdb copy retains only in-frame clones and omits some. The sample carries 150,000 to 200,000 clones, roughly 86% recorded once. This clonotype was sampled from an older man with acute or convalescent COVID-19. Sequencing used peripheral blood. The chain has TRBV15 and TRBJ1-6; tentatively, D is TRBD1 (5 bases). The CDR3 loop is CATRSWGVGDSPLHF. CDR3 DNA sequence: TGTGCCACCAGGAGTTGGGGGGTGGGGGATTCACCCCTCCACTTT.